This T cell receptor beta chain was obtained from a study of cytomegalovirus exposure and HLA in healthy donors. Findings and caveats of the study: Later genetic work tied a missense DCLRE1C variant to beta-chain V and J trimming. For most TCR beta V segments, an earlier analysis put the productive rate at about 90% or about 30% of the time. Fewer N-insertions than the roughly 670-donor mean were reportedly shown by an Asian-associated ancestry cluster in a later analysis. Among TCR beta chains, those listed as cytomegalovirus-associated numbered about 160.

Details on this clone: Antigen specificity is unknown.

Amplification used 60 Vbeta primers and 13 Jbeta primers. The assay was immunoSEQ multiplex PCR, and TCRdb's table has in-frame clones only and misses some. The table lists roughly 150,000 clones, around 63% of them singletons, with around 1.6% in the top ten. CDR3 length: 14 residues. Germline trimming cut 10 bases from V and 1 base from J; bases unmatched to any gene: 5. The germline gives CDR1 MNHEY, CDR2 SVGAGI. This TCR derives from a human donor in good health. Sequencing input: PBMCs. This chain links TRBV6-5 with TRBJ2-7, with 12 bases identical to TRBD2. Written as DNA, the CDR3 is TGTGCCACCTCGACTAGCGGGAGTTCCTACGAGCAGTACTTC. Protein sequence: CATSTSGSSYEQYF.